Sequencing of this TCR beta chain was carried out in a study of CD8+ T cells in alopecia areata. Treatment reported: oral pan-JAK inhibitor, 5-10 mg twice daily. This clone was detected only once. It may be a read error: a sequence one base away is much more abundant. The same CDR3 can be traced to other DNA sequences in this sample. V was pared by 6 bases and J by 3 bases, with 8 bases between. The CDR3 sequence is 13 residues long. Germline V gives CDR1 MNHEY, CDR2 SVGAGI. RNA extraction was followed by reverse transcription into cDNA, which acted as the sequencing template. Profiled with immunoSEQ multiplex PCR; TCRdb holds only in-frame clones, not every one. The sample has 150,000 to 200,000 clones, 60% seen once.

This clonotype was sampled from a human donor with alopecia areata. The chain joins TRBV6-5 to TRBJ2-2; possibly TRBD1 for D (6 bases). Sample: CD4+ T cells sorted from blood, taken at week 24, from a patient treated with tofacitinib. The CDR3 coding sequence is TGTGCCAGCAGCTACAGGGACACCGGGGAGCTGTTTTTT. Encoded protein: CASSYRDTGELFF.